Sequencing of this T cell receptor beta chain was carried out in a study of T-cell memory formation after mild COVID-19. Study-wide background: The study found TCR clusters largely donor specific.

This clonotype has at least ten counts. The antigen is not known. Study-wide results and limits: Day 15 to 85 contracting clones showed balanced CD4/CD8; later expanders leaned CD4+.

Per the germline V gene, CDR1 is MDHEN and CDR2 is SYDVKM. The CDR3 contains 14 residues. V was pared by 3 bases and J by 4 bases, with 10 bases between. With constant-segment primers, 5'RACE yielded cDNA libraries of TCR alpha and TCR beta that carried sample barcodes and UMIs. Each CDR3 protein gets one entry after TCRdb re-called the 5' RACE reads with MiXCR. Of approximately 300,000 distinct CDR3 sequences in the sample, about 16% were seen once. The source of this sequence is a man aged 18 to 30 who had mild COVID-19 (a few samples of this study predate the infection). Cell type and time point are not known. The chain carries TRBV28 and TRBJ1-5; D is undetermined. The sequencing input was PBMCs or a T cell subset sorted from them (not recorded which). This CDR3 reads CASSLDRLNQPQHF. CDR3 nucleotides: TGTGCCAGCAGTTTGGATAGGTTAAATCAGCCCCAGCATTTT. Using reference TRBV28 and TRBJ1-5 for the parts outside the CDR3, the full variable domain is DVKVTQSSRYLVKRTGEKVFLECVQDMDHENMFWYRQDPGLGLRLIYFSYDVKMKEKGDIPEGYSVSREKKERFSLILESASTNQTSMYLCASSLDRLNQPQHFGDGTRLSIL.